This T cell receptor (beta chain) was observed in a study of early T cells in non-severe SARS-CoV-2 infection. Overall study: Sequencing used unsorted whole-blood bulk RNA, so chains lack pairing.

The TCR library protocol attached unique molecular identifiers to the individual cDNA molecules. A single record per CDR3 protein comes from TCRdb applying MiXCR to the 5' RACE reads. The repertoire consists of 45,000 to 55,000 distinct CDR3 sequences, with about 6.3% occurring once and the leading ten covering 2.8%. The CDR3 contains 16 residues. V was shortened by 4 bases and J by 6 bases, with 22 bases between the two germline ends. The V gene's germline CDR1 is SGHRS and CDR2 YFSETQ. This chain connects TRBV5-1 to TRBJ1-2, with D perhaps TRBD1 (6 bases). This TCR was recovered from an adult who was a healthcare worker with PCR-confirmed SARS-CoV-2 infection or an uninfected control (not recorded which). The source was whole blood, collected at baseline. The CDR3 loop reads CASSPADSVSGNGYTF. CDR3 DNA: TGCGCCAGCAGCCCGGCGGACAGTGTTTCGGGAAATGGCTACACCTTC.